The sequence of this T cell receptor (beta chain) was determined in a study of control samples from healthy donors and cancer patients (dated by TCRdb to the early 2020s). This clone is a singleton in its sample. This receptor's antigen is unknown. Per-base qualities were not stored, and no clone one base away is much larger. V lost 0 bases and J lost 4 bases; the stretch between them is 18 bases long. The germline V gene (reference sequence) gives CDR1 as GTSNPN and CDR2 as SVGIG. The CDR3 holds 16 amino acids from the cysteine to the phenylalanine. Kept here is only the CDR3 DNA, which spans 48 bases and is read in frame from base 1. Receptor libraries were prepared by the immunoSEQ multiplex PCR assay. Drawn from immuneACCESS, this table holds only the in-frame rearrangements with V and J called that TCRdb kept. Clones are partly lost; checked studies trace under half to an unresolved V gene and leave the rest unexplained. The sample has around 80,000 clones on record, around nine tenths of them singletons. The ten largest clones take up approximately 6% of the sample.

The sequence joins TRBV30 to TRBJ1-1; the D gene cannot be named for sure. This clonotype was sampled from a man aged 50 or older in good health. Sample: blood. The CDR3 is CAWSVAAGIGSTEAFF. The base sequence is TGTGCCTGGAGTGTAGCGGCGGGCATCGGGAGCACTGAAGCTTTCTTT.